Each of the 4 T cell receptor beta chains below was sequenced from the same sample in a study of cytomegalovirus exposure and HLA in healthy donors. The PCR ran on 60 Vbeta and 13 Jbeta primers. The assay was immunoSEQ multiplex PCR, and TCRdb's table has in-frame clones only and misses some. The sample has about 130,000 clones. Sequencing input: PBMCs. The receptors were sampled from a woman aged 35 to 49 in good health and CMV-seropositive.

A remark on this clone: This same CDR3 is encoded by further DNA sequences in the sample. The CDR3 sequence is CASSYGLAGAYEQYF. The CDR3 coding sequence is TGTGCCAGCAGTTACGGTCTAGCGGGAGCCTACGAGCAGTACTTC. The chain employs TRBV6-5 and TRBJ2-7, with 10 bases that match TRBD2. V was clipped by 2 bases and J by 2 bases; unmatched bases: 3. CDR1 and CDR2 from the germline V gene are MNHEY and SVGAGI. The CDR3 is 15 residues long.

The V gene is TRBV27, the J gene TRBJ2-3, with 10 bases lining up with TRBD1. V shed 4 bases and J 1 base; nucleotides not matched to a gene: 2. CDR1 and CDR2 from the germline V gene are MNHEY and SMNVEV (reference sequence). The CDR3 loop spans 15 amino acids. This CDR3 is CASSWTGGGTDTQYF. The CDR3 DNA sequence: TGTGCCAGCAGTTGGACAGGGGGGGGCACAGATACGCAGTATTTT.

The V and J genes are TRBV19 and TRBJ2-2; TRBD2 agrees at 8 bases. The CDR3 covers 16 residues. The V gene's germline CDR1 is LNHDA and CDR2 SQIVND (reference sequence). Germline trimming cut 6 bases from V and 4 bases from J; bases unmatched to any gene: 10. CDR3 sequence reads: CASSTPGRVFTGELFF. The DNA for the CDR3 is TGTGCCAGTAGCACCCCCGGGAGGGTTTTCACCGGGGAGCTGTTTTTT.

CDR3 coding DNA: TGCGCCAGCAGCCCTCTCGCGGGCGGCTACAATGAGCAGTTCTTC. Translating it yields CASSPLAGGYNEQFF. The J gene is TRBJ2-1, the V gene TRBV4-1; D is possibly TRBD2 (5 bases). The germline CDR1 and CDR2 sequences are MGHRA and YSYEKL. The V gene lost 4 bases and the J gene lost 3 bases, with 13 bases spanning the gap. The CDR3 is 15 residues long.